This entry lists 32 T cell receptor beta chains sequenced from one sample in a study of shared clonotypes between healthy human individuals. Assay: immunoSEQ multiplex PCR; the TCRdb copy retains only in-frame clones and omits some. The sample shows about 480,000 clones, 79% of them seen only once. Material for sequencing was PBMCs. All receptors derive from a woman in her thirties or forties in good health. Some clones in this sample may be carry-over from other donors' samples.

The V gene is TRBV19, the J gene TRBJ1-1; D might be TRBD1 (5 bases). The V end was cut by 2 bases, the J end by 2 bases, with 9 bases between. Germline V CDR1 and CDR2: LNHDA, SQIVND (reference sequence). CDR3 length: 14 amino acids. The CDR3 nucleotides are TGTGCCAGTAGTATACGGGGCCGTAACACTGAAGCTTTCTTT. The encoded protein is CASSIRGRNTEAFF. The whole variable domain, remainder taken from reference TRBV19 and TRBJ1-1, is DGGITQSPKYLFRKEGQNVTLSCEQNLNHDAMYWYRQDPGQGLRLIYYSQIVNDFQKGDIAEGYSVSREKKESFPLTVTSAQKNPTAFYLCASSIRGRNTEAFFGQGTRLTVV.

The genes are TRBV15 and TRBJ2-2; D unclear. CDR1 is LNHNV and CDR2 is YYDKDF in the germline V gene (reference sequence). The CDR3 spans 14 residues. Between the trimmed V and J ends, which lost 0 bases and 6 bases, there was a span of 8 bases. The CDR3 region has the DNA TGTGCCACCAGCAGAGATTTTGGGCCCGGGGAGCTGTTTTTT. Protein product: CATSRDFGPGELFF.

The V gene is TRBV30, the J gene TRBJ2-3; no definite D call. Germline CDR1 reads GTSNPN; CDR2 reads SVGIG (reference sequence). This CDR3 contains 11 residues. The V end lost 0 bases, the J end lost 12 bases, and 10 bases lay between the germline ends. In DNA form, the CDR3 reads TGTGCCTGGAGTGTAGAAGAAAATCAGTATTTT. Translation gives CAWSVEENQYF.

The chain has TRBV2 and TRBJ2-3; 12 positions match TRBD2. Losses at the gene ends were 8 bases for V and 4 bases for J; bases not matched to a gene: 7. Germline assignment: CDR1 SNHLY and CDR2 FYNNEI. This CDR3 spans 15 amino acids. CDR3 bases: TGTGCCAGCTCGAGGACTAGCGGGATCCCAGATACGCAGTATTTT. This sequence encodes CASSRTSGIPDTQYF.

This clone has only one observation. V is TRBV10-3 and J is TRBJ2-3; D uncertain. The CDR3 loop spans 14 amino acids. Per the germline V gene, CDR1 is ENHRY and CDR2 is SYGVKD. The CDR3 here is CATTRDLSTDTQYF. CDR3 DNA sequence: TGTGCGACCACAAGAGATCTTAGCACAGATACGCAGTATTTT.

This clone was seen ten or more times. V is TRBV7-2 and J is TRBJ2-5; 7 positions match TRBD1. Germline V gives CDR1 SGHTA, CDR2 FQGNSA. Trimming at V came to 6 bases and at J to 5 bases, leaving 9 bases not matched to a gene. The CDR3 covers 14 residues. The CDR3, as DNA: TGTGCCAGCAGAGCAGGACAGGCCGCGGAGACCCAGTACTTC. Translating it yields CASRAGQAAETQYF.

The gene calls are TRBV28 and TRBJ2-7; 12 bases line up with TRBD2. The junction had 5 bases not matched to a gene; V was cut back by 5 bases and J by 3 bases. CDR3 size: 15 residues. Germline CDR1 MDHEN, CDR2 SYDVKM. The CDR3 coding sequence is TGTGCCAGCAGTCTCCTGACTAGCGGGAGCTACGAGCAGTACTTC. Residues: CASSLLTSGSYEQYF.

This clone was counted only a few times. V is TRBV10-2 and J is TRBJ2-7; 10 nucleotides align to TRBD1. Germline CDR1 is WSHSY and CDR2 is SAAADI. V shed 5 bases, J shed 2 bases, and the junction held 3 bases outside the gene matches. CDR3 size: 14 residues. The CDR3 bases are TGCGCCAGCAGTCCCGGGACAGGGGCCTACGAGCAGTACTTC. Protein: CASSPGTGAYEQYF.

The J gene is TRBJ1-1, the V gene TRBV6-7; a possible D gene is TRBD1 (5 bases). TRBV6-7 is an open reading frame, and its role is uncertain. V lost 6 bases and J lost 1, with 15 bases in between. This CDR3 is 15 amino acids long. CDR3 loop: CASRLPDIPNTEAFF. For the CDR3, the DNA is TGTGCCAGCAGGCTACCGGACATTCCGAACACTGAAGCTTTCTTT.

The chain joins TRBV5-1 to TRBJ2-1; no definite D call. Germline V gene data show CDR1 as SGHRS and CDR2 as YFSETQ. The CDR3 sequence is 14 residues long. V lost 1 base, J lost 5 bases, and 10 bases lay in between. The CDR3 bases are TGCGCCAGCAGCTTGACACCCCAAGACAATGAGCAGTTCTTC. This gives the protein CASSLTPQDNEQFF.

This chain links TRBV5-1 with TRBJ2-1, with D unclear. The CDR3 totals 12 residues. V was clipped by 5 bases and J by 5 bases, with 8 bases between them. Germline V lookup: CDR1 SGHRS, CDR2 YFSETQ. Here the CDR3 reads CASRDADNEQFF. The CDR3 bases are TGCGCCAGCAGGGACGCCGACAATGAGCAGTTCTTC.

V is TRBV6-1 and J is TRBJ1-4; no firm D call. Germline V gene sequence: CDR1 MNHNS, CDR2 SASEGT. V was pared by 6 bases and J by 8 bases, with 16 bases between. This CDR3 comprises 14 residues. The CDR3 DNA reads TGTGCCAGCAGCCGCGGACCGCCGGAAGAAAAACTGTTTTTT. Translating it yields CASSRGPPEEKLFF.

This chain joins TRBV30 and TRBJ1-6, with unresolved D. The V gene's germline CDR1 is GTSNPN and CDR2 SVGIG (reference sequence). CDR3 length: 15 residues. Trimming shortened V by 0 bases and J by 10 bases, and 16 bases separated the two germline ends. DNA for the CDR3: TGTGCCTGGAGTGTAGCGGGAAGGGCCGGGTCACCCCTCCACTTT. Its protein is CAWSVAGRAGSPLHF. Full variable domain (remainder filled in from reference TRBV30 and TRBJ1-6): SQTIHQWPATLVQPVGSPLSLECTVEGTSNPNLYWYRQAAGRGLQLLFYSVGIGQISSEVPQNLSASRPQDRQFILSSKKLLLSDSGFYLCAWSVAGRAGSPLHFGNGTRLTVT.

This chain joins TRBV30 and TRBJ1-3; D not resolved. This CDR3 comprises 14 residues. Germline CDR1 GTSNPN, CDR2 SVGIG (reference sequence). The ends were cut back, 0 bases at V and 3 bases at J, with 9 bases in the middle. The CDR3 is CAWSVLGGGNTIYF. The CDR3 bases are TGTGCCTGGAGTGTACTTGGAGGTGGAAACACCATATATTTT. The full variable domain, in which reference TRBV30 and TRBJ1-3 provide the parts outside the CDR3, is SQTIHQWPATLVQPVGSPLSLECTVEGTSNPNLYWYRQAAGRGLQLLFYSVGIGQISSEVPQNLSASRPQDRQFILSSKKLLLSDSGFYLCAWSVLGGGNTIYFGEGSWLTVV.

V gene TRBV9 combines with J gene TRBJ2-1, with 8 bases aligning to TRBD1. V lost 0 bases, J lost 7 bases, and 6 bases stayed unmatched. The CDR3 contains 15 residues. Germline loops: CDR1 SGDLS, CDR2 YYNGEE. The chain's CDR3 is CASSVVAGGQNEQFF. CDR3 bases: TGTGCCAGCAGCGTAGTCGCAGGGGGCCAGAATGAGCAGTTCTTC.

The rearrangement uses TRBV9 and TRBJ2-7, with 9 bases identical to TRBD2. CDR1 and CDR2 (germline): SGDLS, YYNGEE. The CDR3 covers 14 residues. V lost 6 bases, J lost 5 bases, and 9 bases stayed unmatched. In DNA form, the CDR3 reads TGTGCCAGCAATTTAGCGGGAGAAGAACACGAGCAGTACTTC. It translates to CASNLAGEEHEQYF.

This chain links TRBV10-2 with TRBJ2-7; 7 nucleotides agree with TRBD2. The CDR3 runs to 14 residues. Germline V CDR1 and CDR2: WSHSY, SAAADI. Trimming took 2 bases from V and 2 from J; bases not matched to a gene: 3. As DNA, the CDR3 is TGCGCCAGCAGTGAGGCTGGGGGGGCCTACGAGCAGTACTTC. Translating it yields CASSEAGGAYEQYF.

The chain joins TRBV30 to TRBJ2-7, with 7 bases fitting TRBD2. The V and J ends lost 4 bases and 2 bases, in that order; junction bases with no gene match: 2. The CDR3 length is 12 residues. Germline CDR1 is GTSNPN and CDR2 is SVGIG (reference sequence). The CDR3 region has the DNA TGTGCCTGGACTAGCGGAGCCTACGAGCAGTACTTC. Translation: CAWTSGAYEQYF.

This clone has only a few counts. The V call is TRBV30, the J call TRBJ1-2, with unresolved D. This CDR3 is 10 amino acids long. V gave up 4 bases and J gave up 2 bases, with 2 bases separating them. Germline V lookup: CDR1 GTSNPN, CDR2 SVGIG (reference sequence). In DNA form, the CDR3 reads TGTGCCTGGAAGAACTATGGCTACACCTTC. Translation: CAWKNYGYTF.

This rearrangement joins TRBV28 to TRBJ1-2; TRBD1 matches 11 bases. This CDR3 has 14 residues. V shed 6 bases, J shed 5 bases, and the junction held 5 bases outside the gene matches. Per germline, CDR1 MDHEN and CDR2 SYDVKM. The CDR3 sequence is CASRGTGGWYGYTF. For the CDR3, the DNA is TGTGCCAGCAGGGGGACAGGGGGTTGGTATGGCTACACCTTC.

The V call is TRBV6-5, the J call TRBJ1-1; D call uncertain. Trimming pared 2 bases from V and 2 bases from J, leaving 9 bases between. Germline V lookup: CDR1 MNHEY, CDR2 SVGAGI. There are 14 residues in the CDR3. The CDR3 is CASSYGRFNTEAFF. The CDR3 coding sequence is TGTGCCAGCAGTTACGGAAGGTTCAACACTGAAGCTTTCTTT.

The CDR3 DNA follows: TGTGCCTGGGGGGGGAGAGCGGGGCATGAGACCCAGTACTTC. It is translated as CAWGGRAGHETQYF. The chain couples TRBV30 to TRBJ2-5; TRBD2 matches at 7 bases. The germline V gene encodes CDR1 GTSNPN and CDR2 SVGIG (reference sequence). CDR3 length: 14 residues. V gave up 5 bases and J gave up 5 bases; unmatched junction bases: 11.

The chain is built from TRBV28 and TRBJ2-4; 7 nucleotides agree with TRBD2. Germline V lookup: CDR1 MDHEN, CDR2 SYDVKM. V shed 4 bases and J 2 bases; nucleotides not matched to a gene: 5. The length of the CDR3 is 15 residues. The CDR3 loop reads CASSWAGETKNIQYF. The CDR3 DNA reads TGTGCCAGCAGTTGGGCGGGAGAAACCAAAAACATTCAGTACTTC.

The V gene is TRBV4-1, the J gene TRBJ2-1, with D possibly being TRBD2 (7 bases). The germline gives CDR1 MGHRA, CDR2 YSYEKL. This CDR3 is built from 15 residues. The V end was cut by 2 bases, the J end by 4 bases, with 12 bases between. CDR3 region: CASSQPGGTYNEQFF. The CDR3 DNA is TGCGCCAGCAGCCAACCGGGGGGCACGTACAATGAGCAGTTCTTC.

This sequence joins TRBV5-1 and TRBJ2-7, with 8 bases fitting TRBD1. The J segment lost 0 bases and the V segment lost 4 bases, leaving 9 bases of the junction unmatched. Germline values: CDR1 SGHRS, CDR2 YFSETQ. This CDR3 spans 16 amino acids. The CDR3 DNA reads as TGCGCCAGCAGCCAATTACAGGGGGGCGGCTCCTACGAGCAGTACTTC. It encodes CASSQLQGGGSYEQYF.

The chain links TRBV5-6 to TRBJ2-3; D perhaps matches TRBD1 (6 bases). There are 15 residues in the CDR3. Germline V gene data show CDR1 as SGHDT and CDR2 as YYEEEE. Trimming shortened V by 0 bases and J by 1 base, and 9 bases separated the two germline ends. The CDR3 region has the DNA TGTGCCAGCAGCTTGGGTAACAGGGGCACAGATACGCAGTATTTT. It yields the protein CASSLGNRGTDTQYF.

Only one count was recorded for this clone. The chain couples TRBV5-1 to TRBJ2-3, with D possibly TRBD1 on 5 matching bases. The CDR3 loop spans 14 amino acids. Trimming pared 1 base from V and 4 bases from J, leaving 10 bases between. Germline-derived CDR1 and CDR2 are SGHRS and YFSETQ. CDR3 region: CASSLTEGADTQYF. The CDR3 nucleotides are TGCGCCAGCAGCTTGACGGAAGGGGCAGATACGCAGTATTTT.

The chain employs TRBV11-1 and TRBJ2-1, with 11 bases aligning to TRBD1. V lost 5 bases and J lost 6; bases outside the gene matches: 6. The germline CDR1 and CDR2 sequences are SGHAT and FQDESV (reference sequence). The CDR3 runs to 15 residues. CDR3 sequence (DNA): TGTGCCAGCAGCAGGGACAGGGGGAGTTTCAATGAGCAGTTCTTC. Its protein product is CASSRDRGSFNEQFF. The full variable domain, completed using reference TRBV11-1 and TRBJ2-1, is EAEVAQSPRYKITEKSQAVAFWCDPISGHATLYWYRQILGQGPELLVQFQDESVVDDSQLPKDRFSAERLKGVDSTLKIQPAELGDSAMYLCASSRDRGSFNEQFFGPGTRLTVL.

This chain joins TRBV5-8 and TRBJ2-7; D might be TRBD2 (5 bases). This CDR3 region has 15 residues. Germline CDR1 is SGHTS and CDR2 is YDEGEE. V lost 1 base and J 3 bases, leaving 14 bases between the germline ends. CDR3 DNA sequence: TGTGCCAGCAGCTTGTTAGTCCAGCGGAACTACGAGCAGTACTTC. Translating it yields CASSLLVQRNYEQYF.

Written as DNA, the CDR3 is TGTGCCAGCAGCGTTCGGGCGGACACTAACACCGGGGAGCTGTTTTTT. Its translation: CASSVRADTNTGELFF. This chain connects TRBV9 to TRBJ2-2, with a weak D call TRBD1 (5 bases). The CDR3 spans 16 residues. Germline CDR1 reads SGDLS; CDR2 reads YYNGEE. Trimming removed 2 bases from V and 2 bases from J, with 13 bases in between.

The gene calls are TRBV7-9 and TRBJ2-1; D is unresolved. Trimming left V 5 bases short and J 6 bases short, with 11 bases between. The CDR3 loop spans 13 amino acids. Germline V gene data show CDR1 as SEHNR and CDR2 as FQNEAQ (reference sequence). The CDR3 here is CASSRDPGNEQFF. CDR3 DNA: TGTGCCAGCAGCAGAGATCCGGGCAATGAGCAGTTCTTC. The entire variable domain, with the rest obtained from reference TRBV7-9 and TRBJ2-1, is as follows: DTGVSQNPRHKITKRGQNVTFRCDPISEHNRLYWYRQTLGQGPEFLTYFQNEAQLEKSRLLSDRFSAERPKGSFSTLEIQRTEQGDSAMYLCASSRDPGNEQFFGPGTRLTVL.

For this clone: A much bigger clone sits one base away, suggesting this may be a read error. Other nucleotide sequences in the sample specify the same CDR3. The chain recombines TRBV27 with TRBJ2-7; 11 bases agree with TRBD1. J was trimmed by 4 bases and V by 4 bases; bases with no gene match: 3. CDR1 MNHEY and CDR2 SMNVEV come from the germline V gene (reference sequence). The CDR3 loop spans 14 amino acids. The CDR3 reads CASSSGTGGYEQYF. The CDR3, as DNA: TGTGCCAGCAGTTCCGGGACAGGGGGATACGAGCAGTACTTC.